The rows below give T cell receptor beta chains drawn from one sample of a study of identical twins. TCRdb redid the calling of the 5' RACE reads with MiXCR, one entry per CDR3 protein. The sample yields about 690,000 distinct CDR3 sequences, less than 25% seen once. These data are also associated with another study on T cells expressing NK-cell markers.

Sequenced: PBMCs. The receptors here all came from a woman aged 18-29 years in good health. Each CDR3 is given with its conserved first and last residue. The D gene is left open where the match is weak. Some rows mark clone size as missing; the rest say once, few, many or name a class of expanded clone.

V	size	D	J	DNA	CDR3
TRBV20-1	few	TRBD2	TRBJ2-7	TGCAGTGCTAGAGAGGCAGCGGGATTGAGCCCCTACGAGCAGTACTTC	CSAREAAGLSPYEQYF
TRBV20-1	few	-	TRBJ2-5	TGCAGTGCTGGGGATGCTAGGACTCGGGTTGGGGAGACCCAGTACTTC	CSAGDARTRVGETQYF
TRBV20-1	once	TRBD1	TRBJ2-7	TGCAGTGCTAGAGTTCGCAGGGGGTCCCCCTACGAGCAGTACTTC	CSARVRRGSPYEQYF
TRBV12-3/TRBV12-4	-	-	TRBJ2-4	TGTGCCAGCAGTTCCTGGGATGGATCGACCAAAAACATTCAGTACTTC	CASSSWDGSTKNIQYF
TRBV5-1	many	-	TRBJ2-3	TGCGCCAGCAAGTGGGCCGGAGGGATAGATACGCAGTATTTT	CASKWAGGIDTQYF
TRBV6-5	-	TRBD1	TRBJ2-3	TGTGCCAGCAGTTACTCTCGGGGGCAGGGGGCCACAGATACGCAGTATTTT	CASSYSRGQGATDTQYF
TRBV29-1	few	TRBD1	TRBJ2-7	TGCAGCGCTTTAACAGGGGCCCCTTCCTACGAGCAGTACTTC	CSALTGAPSYEQYF
TRBV3-1	-	-	TRBJ2-1	TGTGCCAGCAGCCAAGGCAGCTCCTACAATAAGCAGTTCTTC	CASSQGSSYNKQFF
TRBV7-6	few	-	TRBJ2-2	TGTGCCAGCAGCACCCCAACAGCGGGTACGAACACCGGGGAGCTGTTTTTT	CASSTPTAGTNTGELFF
TRBV20-1	-	-	TRBJ2-1	TGCAGTGCGGGGCTAGCAGGTAATGAGCAGTTCTTC	CSAGLAGNEQFF
TRBV2	-	TRBD1	TRBJ2-4	TGTGCCAGCAGTGCCCCCGCTTGGACAGGGAACATTCAGTACTTC	CASSAPAWTGNIQYF
TRBV12-3/TRBV12-4	-	TRBD2	TRBJ2-1	TGTGCCAGCAGCCTTCTTGGGACTAGCGGGGGATCCAATGAGCAGTTCTTC	CASSLLGTSGGSNEQFF
TRBV4-3	-	-	TRBJ2-1	TGCGCCAGCAGCCTCCACCCCAAAACTAGAGAGAACAATGAGCAGTTCTTC	CASSLHPKTRENNEQFF
TRBV7-2	-	-	TRBJ1-6	TGTGCCAGCAGCTTCCAGGGTAGAAGATCACCCCTCCACTTT	CASSFQGRRSPLHF
TRBV5-6	few	TRBD1	TRBJ1-2	TGTGCCAGCAGCATTGGGACAGAAAACTATGGCTACACCTTC	CASSIGTENYGYTF
TRBV29-1	few	-	TRBJ2-5	TGCAGCGTCGGATCTAGGAGAGAGACCCAGTACTTC	CSVGSRRETQYF
TRBV20-1	few	-	TRBJ2-7	TGCAGTGCTAGAGATTGGAAGTCCTCCTACGAGCAGTACTTC	CSARDWKSSYEQYF
TRBV20-1	-	-	TRBJ2-1	TGCAGTGCCTGGGGACCCGGGACCTACAATGAGCAGTTCTTC	CSAWGPGTYNEQFF